This passage covers 10 T cell receptor beta chains from one sample sequenced in a study of blood T cell repertoires in COVID-19. Assay used: immunoSEQ multiplex PCR; TCRdb lists only in-frame clones, some missing. The data show 56,000 or so clones, around 87% seen once. Sequences were obtained from peripheral blood. All receptors derive from a man aged 50-60 years with acute or convalescent COVID-19.

This clone is medium-sized in the sample. Written as DNA, the CDR3 is TGTGCCAGTAGTATTTTGGGTTTCGACATTTACTATGGCTACACCTTC. It codes for CASSILGFDIYYGYTF. V is TRBV19 and J is TRBJ1-2, with no clear D. Germline CDR1 LNHDA, CDR2 SQIVND (reference sequence). Deletions cut 3 bases from V and 3 bases from J, with 17 bases between. The CDR3 totals 16 residues.

This clone showed up just a few times. The DNA for the CDR3 is TGTGCCAGCAGTGAAACAAGGGGACAGGGGAGAGGCCAGTACTTC. Amino acids: CASSETRGQGRGQYF. This rearrangement joins TRBV2 to TRBJ2-5; TRBD1 agrees at 10 bases. The CDR3 has 15 amino acids. The V and J ends lost 2 bases and 10 bases, in that order; junction bases with no gene match: 10. Germline-derived CDR1 and CDR2 are SNHLY and FYNNEI.

The J gene is TRBJ1-4, the V gene TRBV21-1; the D call TRBD1 from the table was never checked on the DNA. TRBV21-1 is marked as a pseudogene. The CDR3 runs to 16 residues. CDR3 amino acids: CASSTDREGPNEKLFF. CDR3 bases: TGTGCCAGCAGCACGGACAGGGAGGGTCCTAATGAAAAACTGTTTTTT.

V gene TRBV19 combines with J gene TRBJ2-5; D unclear. Trimming shortened V by 2 bases and J by 1 base, and 5 bases separated the two germline ends. The germline gives CDR1 LNHDA, CDR2 SQIVND (reference sequence). The CDR3 has 13 residues. CDR3 in DNA: TGTGCCAGTAGTATAAGCCCCCAAGAGACCCAGTACTTC. Protein sequence: CASSISPQETQYF.

The chain has TRBV18 and TRBJ2-2, with D perhaps matching TRBD1 (5 bases). The germline V gene has CDR1 KGHSH and CDR2 LQKENI. The V end lost 3 bases, the J end lost 1 base, and 12 bases lay between the germline ends. The CDR3 extends over 16 amino acids. The CDR3 sequence is CASSPAQGVNTGELFF. The CDR3 DNA is TGTGCCAGCTCACCTGCGCAGGGCGTGAACACCGGGGAGCTGTTTTTT.

This chain links TRBV28 with TRBJ2-4; a weak D match, TRBD1 (5 bases). V was pared by 4 bases and J by 1 base, with 17 bases between. This CDR3 has 17 amino acids. Germline values: CDR1 MDHEN, CDR2 SYDVKM. The CDR3 sequence: CASSSPTGHGAKNIQYF. The CDR3 DNA reads as TGTGCCAGCAGTTCCCCCACAGGTCATGGGGCCAAAAACATTCAGTACTTC. Full variable domain (outside the CDR3, taken from reference TRBV28 and TRBJ2-4): DVKVTQSSRYLVKRTGEKVFLECVQDMDHENMFWYRQDPGLGLRLIYFSYDVKMKEKGDIPEGYSVSREKKERFSLILESASTNQTSMYLCASSSPTGHGAKNIQYFGAGTRLSVL.

The chain employs TRBV6-5 and TRBJ2-1; perhaps TRBD2 as D (6 bases). CDR1 MNHEY and CDR2 SVGAGI come from the germline V gene. The V end lost 0 bases, the J end lost 9 bases, and 18 bases lay between the germline ends. CDR3 size: 16 residues. CDR3 protein: CASSYSKSGFWGEQFF. As DNA, the CDR3 is TGTGCCAGCAGTTACTCGAAGAGCGGGTTCTGGGGTGAGCAGTTCTTC.

This rearrangement joins TRBV29-1 to TRBJ1-2, with TRBD1 matching over 10 bases. The V gene's germline CDR1 is SQVTM and CDR2 ANQGSEA. CDR3 length equals 16 residues. V gave up 5 bases and J gave up 3 bases; unmatched junction bases: 12. The CDR3 nucleotides are TGCAGCGTTTTAAAAGGGTCGACAGGGGGCGACTATGGCTACACCTTC. Protein: CSVLKGSTGGDYGYTF.

The J gene is TRBJ2-7, the V gene TRBV6-6, with TRBD2 as a possible D gene (6 bases). The V and J ends lost 5 bases and 5 bases respectively, with 19 bases between them. CDR3 length equals 15 residues. CDR1 MNHNY and CDR2 SVGAGI come from the germline V gene (reference sequence). Here the CDR3 DNA reads TGTGCCAGCAGTAGACGCACGAGGAGGGAAAACGAGCAGTACTTC. Encoded protein: CASSRRTRRENEQYF.

This chain links TRBV4-1 with TRBJ2-7, with 9 bases lining up with TRBD1. With 3 bases clipped from V and 0 bases from J, the junction kept 9 bases outside the gene matches. Germline CDR1 MGHRA, CDR2 YSYEKL. CDR3 length equals 17 residues. CDR3 sequence: CASSQPGQGINSYEQYF. CDR3 in DNA: TGCGCCAGCAGCCAGCCAGGACAGGGGATCAACTCCTACGAGCAGTACTTC.